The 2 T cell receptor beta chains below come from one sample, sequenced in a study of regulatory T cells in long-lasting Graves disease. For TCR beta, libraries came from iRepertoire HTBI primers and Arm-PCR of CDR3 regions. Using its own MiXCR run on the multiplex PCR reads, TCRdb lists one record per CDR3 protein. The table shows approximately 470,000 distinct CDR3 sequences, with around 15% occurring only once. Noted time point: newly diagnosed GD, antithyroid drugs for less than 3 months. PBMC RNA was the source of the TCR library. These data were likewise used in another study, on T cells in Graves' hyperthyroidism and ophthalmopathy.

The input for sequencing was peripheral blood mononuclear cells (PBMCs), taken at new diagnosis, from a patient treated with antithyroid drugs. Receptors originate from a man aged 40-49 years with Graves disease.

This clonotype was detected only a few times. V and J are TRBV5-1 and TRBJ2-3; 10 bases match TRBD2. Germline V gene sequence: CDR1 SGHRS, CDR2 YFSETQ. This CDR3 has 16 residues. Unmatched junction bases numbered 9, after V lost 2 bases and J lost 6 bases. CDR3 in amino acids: CASSFQSGRALDTQYF. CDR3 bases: TGCGCCAGCAGCTTCCAGAGCGGGAGGGCCTTGGATACGCAGTATTTT.

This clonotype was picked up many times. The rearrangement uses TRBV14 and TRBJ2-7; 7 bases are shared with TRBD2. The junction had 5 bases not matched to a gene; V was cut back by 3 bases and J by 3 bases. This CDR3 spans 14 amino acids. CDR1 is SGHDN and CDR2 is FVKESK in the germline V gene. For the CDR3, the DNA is TGTGCCAGCAGCCATAGGCTAGCGGACTACGAGCAGTACTTC. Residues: CASSHRLADYEQYF.